This TCR beta chain was obtained from a study of blood T cell repertoires in COVID-19. Repertoires were generated with immunoSEQ multiplex PCR, while TCRdb's copy carries only in-frame clones and drops some. The sample contains approximately 300,000 clones, around 92% of which appear only once. The sequenced material came from peripheral blood. This TCR derives from a man aged 18 to 30 who had recovered from COVID-19.

The CDR3 nucleotides read TGTGCCAGCAGTAAACGGCGAAGGCGGAGCTCCTATAATTCACCCCTCCACTTT. Translated, it gives CASSKRRRRSSYNSPLHF. The chain employs TRBV6-4 and TRBJ1-6; D remains ambiguous. The germline V and J ends were trimmed by 5 bases and 0 bases, with 17 bases remaining between them. The CDR3 contains 18 residues. The germline V gene encodes CDR1 MRHNA and CDR2 SNTAGT.